This T cell receptor beta chain emerged from a study of T-cell reconstitution after alpha-beta-depleted transplantation in children. Preparation of the TCRbeta library used unique molecular identifiers. TCRdb called the PCR reads again in MiXCR, with one record for every CDR3 protein. The table records roughly 590,000 distinct CDR3 sequences, 15% to 20% of them present only once. The CDR3 spans 12 residues. V was cut by 4 bases and J by 1 base, with 8 bases left in between. Germline V gives CDR1 SQVTM, CDR2 ANQGSEA. This clonotype showed up many times. This sequence joins TRBV29-1 and TRBJ2-7, with a weak D call TRBD2 (5 bases). This clonotype originated in a human donor who donated a stem cell graft to a child with acute myeloid leukemia. This sample comprised PBMCs from the stem cell graft donor, obtained from the stem cell graft. As DNA, the CDR3 is TGCAGCGTTGGTCGGGGATCCTACGAGCAGTACGTC. Amino acid sequence: CSVGRGSYEQYV.